Following are 14 T cell receptor beta chains from one sample sequenced in a study of tissue T cells after allogeneic stem cell transplantation. Indicated time point: mouse harvest day 7 after allogeneic transplant. Mouse grafts combined 10^7 T-cell-depleted bone marrow cells with 10^6 splenic CD5+ T cells. Data came from immunoSEQ multiplex PCR; TCRdb stores just in-frame clones and leaves some out. The sample lists fewer than 10,000 clones, about 45% occurring once. The sequencing input was gut tissue. These receptors were collected from a female BALB/c mouse given C57BL/6 T cells with graft-versus-host disease after an allogeneic hematopoietic cell transplant.

With respect to this clone: The genes are named according to mouse. The read ends 1 residue early relative to the CDR3; the germline J gene fills the gap. The genes are TRBV13-2 and TRBJ1-3, with unresolved D. Trimming pared 0 bases from V and 1 base from J, leaving 5 bases between. The CDR3 length is 14 residues. Germline CDR1 and CDR2: NNHNN and SYGAGS (reference sequence). The CDR3 sequence: CASGDAQSGNTLYF. CDR3 DNA, as far as it was read: TGTGCCAGCGGTGATGCGCAGTCTGGAAATACGCTCTAT.

This clone has just one count. Gene names refer to mouse genes. The CDR3 end lies 1 residue beyond the end of the read and is filled in from the germline J gene. Distinct nucleotide sequences in the sample also encode this CDR3. The V gene is TRBV26, the J gene TRBJ1-4; D call uncertain. CDR1 is KGHPV, CDR2 FQNQEV, per germline (reference sequence). Trimming took off 3 bases at V and 5 bases at J, with 10 bases between the two ends. This CDR3 is 14 amino acids long. CDR3 sequence reads: CASSLHLSNERLFF. The CDR3 DNA, read in part, is TGTGCCAGCAGTCTCCACTTAAGTAACGAAAGATTATTT.

This clone was detected only a few times. Genes and germline come from the mouse. The read comes to an end 1 residue before the CDR3 does, leaving the germline J gene to fill in the end. The chain uses TRBV5 and TRBJ2-5; maybe TRBD1 (6 bases). CDR3 size: 15 residues. Trimming shortened V by 0 bases and J by 3 bases, and 10 bases separated the two germline ends. Germline V gene lookup returns CDR1 LGHNA and CDR2 YNLKQL (reference sequence). The sequenced part of the CDR3 DNA is TGTGCCAGCAGCCAAGACAGGGGCCTGCAAGACACCCAGTAC. As protein: CASSQDRGLQDTQY. The whole CDR3 is CASSQDRGLQDTQYF.

This clone was detected only a few times. Any gene name here is a mouse gene name. The CDR3 is cut off 1 residue early in the read; its end comes from the germline J gene. The V call is TRBV26, the J call TRBJ2-7; D tentatively reads TRBD1 or TRBD2 (6 bases each). Germline CDR1 is KGHPV and CDR2 is FQNQEV (reference sequence). The V and J ends lost 2 bases and 7 bases respectively, with 12 bases between them. The CDR3 spans 13 residues. The CDR3 loop is CASSLPGAGEQYF. The CDR3 DNA, read in part, is TGTGCCAGCAGTCTGCCGGGGGCGGGGGAACAGTAC.

Worth noting for this clone: Mouse gene names apply. Partial CDR3 DNA: TGCTCCAGCACCGGACTGGGGGACTATGAACAGTAC. This encodes CSSTGLGDYEQY. The CDR3 in full is CSSTGLGDYEQYF. The J gene is TRBJ2-7, the V gene TRBV23; the D call of TRBD2 is as the table states it, not checked on the DNA. The DNA ends 1 residue before the CDR3 does, and the rest of the CDR3 is filled in from the germline J gene. This CDR3 has 13 amino acids. Per the germline V gene, CDR1 is KGHTA and CDR2 is FQNQQP.

In this sample, this clone turned up a few times. The gene names here belong to mouse. The observed sequence ends 1 residue before the CDR3 terminus, with the missing tail filled in from the germline J gene. The chain couples TRBV3 to TRBJ1-4, with 8 bases that match TRBD1. Per the germline V gene, CDR1 is SNHLY and CDR2 is FYNGKV (reference sequence). With V trimmed by 6 bases and J by 0 bases, 3 bases remained unmatched. The CDR3 contains 15 residues. The covered CDR3 bases are TGTGCCAGCAGACAGGGGGGAATTTCCAACGAAAGATTATTT. Protein: CASRQGGISNERLF. The whole CDR3 sequence reads CASRQGGISNERLFF.

This clone occurred once. Gene names denote mouse genes. The read finishes 1 residue shy of the CDR3 end, and the germline J gene is used to complete it. The chain recombines TRBV12-1 with TRBJ1-1; possibly TRBD1 for D (6 bases). CDR1 is SGHSN and CDR2 is HYEKVE in the germline V gene. The CDR3 sequence is 14 residues long. The germline V and J ends were trimmed by 4 bases and 0 bases, with 11 bases remaining between them. CDR3 bases read: TGTGCCAGCTCCAAAGGGACACCAAACACAGAAGTCTTC. Amino acids: CASSKGTPNTEVF. The whole CDR3 protein is CASSKGTPNTEVFF.

About this clone: The genes are named according to mouse. The read ends 1 residue before the CDR3 terminus; that terminus is restored from the germline J gene. J is TRBJ1-4 and V is TRBV12-2; no reliable D call. CDR1 is SGHLS and CDR2 is HYDKME in the germline V gene. Trimming removed 2 bases from V and 0 bases from J, with 3 bases in between. The CDR3 contains 13 residues. The part of the CDR3 DNA that was read is TGTGCCAGCTCTCCGGTTTCCAACGAAAGATTATTT. As protein: CASSPVSNERLF. The whole CDR3 protein is CASSPVSNERLFF.

For this clone: Germline and genes here are mouse. From the germline J gene comes the end of the CDR3, since the read stops 1 residue before it. The V gene is TRBV26, the J gene TRBJ2-3; 8 bases line up with TRBD2. CDR1 is KGHPV and CDR2 is FQNQEV in the germline V gene (reference sequence). CDR3 length: 14 residues. With V trimmed by 6 bases and J by 1 base, 3 bases remained unmatched. CDR3 DNA (partial): TGTGCCAGCAGAGGACTGGGAGGTGCAGAAACGCTGTAT. Translation: CASRGLGGAETLY. The complete CDR3 protein is CASRGLGGAETLYF. The complete variable domain, with remaining parts taken from reference TRBV26 and TRBJ2-3, reads NSKVIQTPRYLVKGQGQKAKMRCIPEKGHPVVFWYQQNKNNEFKFLINFQNQEVLQQIDMTEKRFSAECPSNSPCSLEIQSSEAGDSALYLCASRGLGGAETLYFGSGTRLTVL.

This clone was seen more than once but under ten times. Genes and germline come from the mouse. The CDR3 is cut off 1 residue early in the read; its end comes from the germline J gene. The rearrangement uses TRBV26 and TRBJ1-4; 8 nucleotides match TRBD1. The CDR3 totals 14 residues. J gave up 7 bases and V 4 bases, and 5 bases lay outside the gene matches. The germline V gene encodes CDR1 KGHPV and CDR2 FQNQEV (reference sequence). The CDR3 region is CASSPGGASERLFF. The CDR3 DNA, read in part, is TGTGCCAGCAGTCCAGGGGGCGCATCCGAAAGATTATTT.

Of note for this clone: Gene names follow the mouse nomenclature. Read coverage stops 1 residue before the CDR3 terminus; the germline J gene supplies the remainder. V gene TRBV26 combines with J gene TRBJ2-1; D is unresolved. The CDR3 has 14 amino acids. CDR1 is KGHPV and CDR2 is FQNQEV in the germline V gene (reference sequence). The V end was cut by 0 bases, the J end by 1 base, with 4 bases between. The sequenced CDR3 bases are TGTGCCAGCAGTCTGTCCCAAAACTATGCTGAGCAGTTC. This gives the protein CASSLSQNYAEQF. The full CDR3 protein is CASSLSQNYAEQFF.

Concerning this clone: Gene names denote mouse genes. The CDR3 is cut off 1 residue early in the read; its end comes from the germline J gene. The chain is built from TRBV12-1 and TRBJ2-3; 9 bases are shared with TRBD1. J was trimmed by 4 bases and V by 1 base; bases with no gene match: 2. Germline CDR1 SGHSN, CDR2 HYEKVE. The CDR3 spans 14 residues. Incomplete CDR3 DNA: TGTGCCAGCTCTCTGGGACAGGGCACAGAAACGCTGTAT. Translation: CASSLGQGTETLY. The whole CDR3 protein is CASSLGQGTETLYF.

About this clone: The gene names here belong to mouse. The read finishes 1 residue shy of the CDR3 end, and the germline J gene is used to complete it. Other nucleotide sequences in the sample specify the same CDR3. The rearrangement links TRBV26 to TRBJ1-3, with D unresolved. The CDR3 has 14 amino acids. Germline V gene data show CDR1 as KGHPV and CDR2 as FQNQEV (reference sequence). Trimming took off 3 bases at V and 0 bases at J, with 6 bases between the two ends. The CDR3 sequence: CASSLGNSGNTLYF. Partial CDR3 DNA: TGTGCCAGCAGTCTAGGCAATTCTGGAAATACGCTCTAT.

As for this clone: Gene names refer to mouse genes. From the germline J gene comes the end of the CDR3, since the read stops 1 residue before it. The rearrangement links TRBV29 to TRBJ1-1, with 8 nucleotides matching TRBD1. The CDR3 runs 14 residues. The junction had 0 bases not matched to a gene; V was cut back by 3 bases and J by 0 bases. CDR1 and CDR2 from the germline V gene are MSHET and SYDVDS. The covered CDR3 bases are TGTGCTAGCAGTTTGACAGGGGCAAACACAGAAGTCTTC. This translates into CASSLTGANTEVF. The whole CDR3 protein is CASSLTGANTEVFF.